The clone carrying this TCR beta chain has ten or more counts. TCRdb re-called the RT-PCR reads with MiXCR, one entry per CDR3 protein. The profile covers more than 550,000 distinct CDR3 sequences, with around 10% appearing a single time and approximately 11% taken by the ten largest. This record belongs to a study of response to subunit inactivated influenza vaccine. CDR1 ENHRY and CDR2 SYGVKD come from the germline V gene. The ends were cut back, 2 bases at V and 4 bases at J, with 18 bases in the middle. This CDR3 has 17 amino acids. These same records also appear under a second study, on T cells expressing NK-cell markers. That paper notes: The authors made TCR beta cDNA libraries by 5'RACE template switching. This switching added a universal primer site and UMIs.

The sequencing used PBMCs from blood, collected on the day of vaccination. The V and J genes are TRBV10-3 and TRBJ2-1, with D possibly matching TRBD2 (7 bases). The receptor was derived from a man aged 45-60 years who received an inactivated influenza vaccine. CDR3 sequence: CAISENLWTRGYNEQFF. CDR3 bases: TGTGCCATCAGTGAGAACCTGTGGACTAGGGGGTACAATGAGCAGTTCTTC.